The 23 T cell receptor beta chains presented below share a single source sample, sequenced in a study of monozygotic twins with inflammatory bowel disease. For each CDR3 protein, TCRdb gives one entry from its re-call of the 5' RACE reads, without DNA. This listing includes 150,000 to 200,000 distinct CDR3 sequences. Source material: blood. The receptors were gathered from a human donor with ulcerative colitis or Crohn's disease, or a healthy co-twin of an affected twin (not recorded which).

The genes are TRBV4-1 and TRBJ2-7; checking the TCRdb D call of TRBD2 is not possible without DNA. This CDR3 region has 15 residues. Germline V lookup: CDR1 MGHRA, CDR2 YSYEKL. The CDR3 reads CASSQGTSGIHEQYF.

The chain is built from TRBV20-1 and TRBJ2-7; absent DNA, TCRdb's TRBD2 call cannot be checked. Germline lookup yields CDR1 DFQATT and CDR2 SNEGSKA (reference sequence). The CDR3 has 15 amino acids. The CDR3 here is CSASGAGQKAGEQYF.

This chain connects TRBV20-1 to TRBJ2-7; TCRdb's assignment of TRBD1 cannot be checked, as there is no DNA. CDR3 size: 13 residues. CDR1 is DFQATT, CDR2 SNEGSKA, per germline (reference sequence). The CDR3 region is CSANRVSSYEQYF.

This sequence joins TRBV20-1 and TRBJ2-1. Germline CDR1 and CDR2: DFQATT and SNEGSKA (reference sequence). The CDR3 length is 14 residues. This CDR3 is CSARVRPQYNEQFF.

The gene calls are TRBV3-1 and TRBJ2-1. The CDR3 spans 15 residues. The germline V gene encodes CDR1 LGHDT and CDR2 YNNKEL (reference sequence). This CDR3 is CASSQEGQVFYEQFF.

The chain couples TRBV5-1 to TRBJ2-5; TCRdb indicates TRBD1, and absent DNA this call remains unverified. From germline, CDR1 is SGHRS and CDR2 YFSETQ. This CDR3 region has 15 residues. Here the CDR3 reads CASSLGTDMQETQYF.

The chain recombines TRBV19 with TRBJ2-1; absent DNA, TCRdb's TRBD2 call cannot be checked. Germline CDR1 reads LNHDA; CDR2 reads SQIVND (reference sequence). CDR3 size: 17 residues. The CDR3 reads CASSMGSGRASYNEQFF.

The CDR3 region is CASSEGQMNTEAFF. V and J are TRBV2 and TRBJ1-1; as DNA is missing, the TRBD1 call by TCRdb cannot be tested. The CDR3 totals 14 residues. Germline-derived CDR1 and CDR2 are SNHLY and FYNNEI.

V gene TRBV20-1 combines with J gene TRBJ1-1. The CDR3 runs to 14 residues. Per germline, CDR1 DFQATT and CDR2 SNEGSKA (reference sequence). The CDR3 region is CSARDIKVNTEAFF.

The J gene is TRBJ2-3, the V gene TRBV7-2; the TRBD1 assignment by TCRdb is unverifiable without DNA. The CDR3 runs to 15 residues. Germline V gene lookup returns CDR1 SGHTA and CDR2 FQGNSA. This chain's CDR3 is CASSSGTGGPYTQYF.

The CDR3 loop reads CAWSSGTGGNYGYTF. The V gene is TRBV30, the J gene TRBJ1-2; TCRdb's assignment of TRBD1 cannot be checked, as there is no DNA. The length of the CDR3 is 15 residues. CDR1 and CDR2 (germline): GTSNPN, SVGIG (reference sequence).

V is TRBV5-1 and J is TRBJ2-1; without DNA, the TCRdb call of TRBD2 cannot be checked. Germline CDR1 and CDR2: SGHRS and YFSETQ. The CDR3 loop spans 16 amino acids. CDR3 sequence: CASSGGPGSPLNEQFF. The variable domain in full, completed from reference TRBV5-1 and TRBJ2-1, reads KAGVTQTPRYLIKTRGQQVTLSCSPISGHRSVSWYQQTPGQGLQFLFEYFSETQRNKGNFPGRFSGRQFSNSRSEMNVSTLELGDSALYLCASSGGPGSPLNEQFFGPGTRLTVL.

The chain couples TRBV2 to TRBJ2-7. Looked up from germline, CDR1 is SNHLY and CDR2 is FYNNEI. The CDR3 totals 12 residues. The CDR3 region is CASSEGLGEQYF. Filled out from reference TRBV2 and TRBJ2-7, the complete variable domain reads EPEVTQTPSHQVTQMGQEVILRCVPISNHLYFYWYRQILGQKVEFLVSFYNNEISEKSEIFDDQFSVERPDGSNFTLKIRSTKLEDSAMYFCASSEGLGEQYFGPGTRLTVT.

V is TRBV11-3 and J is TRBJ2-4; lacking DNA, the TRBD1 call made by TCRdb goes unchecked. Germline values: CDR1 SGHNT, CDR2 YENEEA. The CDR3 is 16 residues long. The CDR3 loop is CASSLDGGPGGNIQYF.

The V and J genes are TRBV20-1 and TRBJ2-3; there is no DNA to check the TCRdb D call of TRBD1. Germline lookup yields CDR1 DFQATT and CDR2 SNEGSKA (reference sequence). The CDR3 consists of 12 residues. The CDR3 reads CSAGRPGDTQYF.

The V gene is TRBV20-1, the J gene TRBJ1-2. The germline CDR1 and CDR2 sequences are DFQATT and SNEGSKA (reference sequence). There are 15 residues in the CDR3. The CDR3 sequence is CSARDREGISYGYTF.

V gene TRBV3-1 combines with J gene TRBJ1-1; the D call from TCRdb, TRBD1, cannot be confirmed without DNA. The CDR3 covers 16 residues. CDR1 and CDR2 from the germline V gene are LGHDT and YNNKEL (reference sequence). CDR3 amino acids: CASSSHRGGIVTEAFF.

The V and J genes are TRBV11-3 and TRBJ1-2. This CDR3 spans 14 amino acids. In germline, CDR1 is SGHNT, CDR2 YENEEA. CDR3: CASSPSTDFYGYTF.

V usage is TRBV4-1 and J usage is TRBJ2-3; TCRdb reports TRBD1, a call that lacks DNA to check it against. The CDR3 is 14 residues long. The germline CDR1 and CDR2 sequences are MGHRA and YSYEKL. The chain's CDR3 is CASSHQDNTDTQYF.

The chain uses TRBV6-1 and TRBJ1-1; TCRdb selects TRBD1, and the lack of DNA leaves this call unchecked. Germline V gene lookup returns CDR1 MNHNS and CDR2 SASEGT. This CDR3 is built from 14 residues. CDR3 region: CASSRDRGITEAFF.

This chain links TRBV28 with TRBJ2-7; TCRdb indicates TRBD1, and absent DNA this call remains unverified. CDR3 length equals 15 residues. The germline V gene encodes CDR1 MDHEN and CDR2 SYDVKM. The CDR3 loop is CASNPPGARSYEQYF.

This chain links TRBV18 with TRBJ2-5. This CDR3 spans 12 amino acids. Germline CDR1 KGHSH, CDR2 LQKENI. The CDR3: CASSPSPETQYF.

CDR3 sequence reads: CATAIRSRGTEAFF. The chain has TRBV6-2 or TRBV6-3 and TRBJ1-1; without DNA, the TCRdb call of TRBD1 cannot be checked. The CDR3 sequence is 14 residues long. CDR1 is MNHEY, CDR2 SVGEGT, per germline.